This T cell receptor (beta chain) emerged from a study of cytomegalovirus exposure and HLA in healthy donors (dated by TCRdb to 2015 to 2018). Concerning the study at large: An earlier analysis of a few hundred of the donors reported about 300 Gb of sequence data and some 110 million unique TCR beta sequences obtained from roughly 180 million T cells. Genome-wide SNP genotypes for about 65% of the roughly 670 donors were used in a later genetic analysis, which treated that subset as a discovery cohort. Several DR-DQ haplotypes were handled as single units for association and clustering, since linkage in the cohort was strong. The genetic ancestry cluster associated with self-reported Caucasian donors included roughly four fifths of the roughly 390 genotyped donors. A later analysis re-examined previously published TCR beta repertoires from about 670 donors and added high-resolution HLA genotyping to investigate patterns of TCR occurrence. To predict cytomegalovirus infection status, the study combined high-throughput TCR immunosequencing, statistical association of individual TCRs with disease status, and machine learning. The study aimed to test whether cataloging public T cell receptors could reveal signatures of past pathogen exposure. Among almost 400 genotyped donors of the cohort, an average of around 240,000 unique TCR beta nucleotide sequences were sequenced per donor, roughly a sixth of them non-productive. Using immunosequencing, the study profiled T cell repertoires from about 610 subjects and related those repertoires to cytomegalovirus serostatus. Typing coverage differed by locus: A, B, C, DRB1 and DQB1 were typed in roughly 629-630 donors, DQA1 in about 550, DPA1 in 600 to 610, and DPB1 in around 440. Every repertoire in the discovery cohort had been generated on one and the same sequencing platform. In the later analysis, no new phenotypic data were used to find candidate immune exposures; instead, reliance was placed on TCR beta sequences and their occurrence across donors. Around 330 gigabases of sequencing data and approximately 92 million unique TCR sequences made up an early release that covered 500 to 650 HLA-typed donors. Besides the first cohort of roughly 660 subjects, a separate validation cohort made up of 95 to 150 different subjects was used. Donor age, sex, ethnicity and CMV serostatus were collected together with the repertoire data. An earlier analysis of several hundred of the donors applied high-throughput TCR beta sequencing to assess whether each TCR beta V gene segment acted as functional or pseudogenic. Class I and class II HLA loci were covered by the typing at four-digit resolution.

The germline V gene yields SNHLY for CDR1 and FYNNEI for CDR2. Clipping removes 6 bases from V and 8 bases from J, with 7 as the unmatched junction base count. From the cysteine through the phenylalanine, the CDR3 covers 15 amino acids. The entry retains the CDR3 DNA only, 45 bases that are in frame from base 1. The cohort was made up of 500 to 850 healthy bone marrow donors. At the time of sampling, every cohort member was nominally healthy, though immune exposures that went unrecorded were likely present. The donor tested CMV seropositive, placing the donor among the approximately 290 seropositive members of the cohort. Every donor gave a peripheral blood sample, and the peripheral blood mononuclear cells from that sample were used for TCR beta sequencing. Genomic DNA extraction from the blood cell samples was performed with the Qiagen DNeasy Blood Extraction Kit. In the case of this clone: What this receptor recognizes is not known. No base quality information exists; no much larger clone differs at one position.

The investigation overall reported the following: The study gave a list of over 150 TCR beta chains associated with cytomegalovirus. It was suggested by the authors that the approach could potentially be generalized to other disease states and immunological phenotypes. In a later analysis, HLA-associated TCR beta chains showed more clonal expansion and lower generation probabilities than non-associated chains that were equally common. According to a later analysis, parvovirus B19, influenza, CMV and Epstein-Barr virus appeared linked to several top co-occurrence clusters. At a false discovery rate of 0.05, a later analysis linked some 17,000 TCR beta sequences to specific HLA alleles. Correlated functional status among segregating V segments might be attributable to linkage disequilibrium, but an unknown experimental factor could not be ruled out. CMV serostatus was the only immune exposure information available for the cohort. According to a later genetic analysis, donors in an Asian-associated ancestry cluster had fewer N-insertions in productive TCRs than the roughly 700-donor mean. An association between a missense DCLRE1C variant and V-gene and J-gene trimming of TCR beta chains was found in a later genetic analysis and replicated in an independent cohort. The cohort was sequenced for TCR beta chains only, and without alpha or paired-chain data the features that could be detected were limited. A further reported finding was that TCR beta sequences accurately predicted the HLA-A and HLA-B alleles for most subjects in the first cohort. According to a later analysis, TCR association rates differed among HLA loci, with DRB1 alleles showing the most associated TCRs and HLA-C alleles showing the fewest. The presence/absence analyses assumed that sequencing depth was roughly uniform across donors, and that assumption may not be true. Strong co-occurrence of HLA alleles, especially DR and DQ, made assigning TCR associations to individual alleles difficult. In an earlier analysis of some 500 of the donors, most TCR beta V segments appeared in productive rearrangements about 90% or about 30% of the time, broadly matching IMGT annotations. A later analysis found that most CMV-associated TCR beta chains appeared HLA-restricted, with HLA associations seemingly driven largely by CMV exposure. A group of highly shared sequence variants was considered likely to be a technical artifact of the sequencing pipeline. Across donors, most TCR sequences were observed very rarely, whereas some public TCRs were present in many individuals. Because HLA typing was unavailable for some donors at each locus, only the typed subset was used in association tests. A few of the identified cytomegalovirus-associated TCR beta chains were confirmed in vitro to be specific for cytomegalovirus antigens. Cytomegalovirus status was reported to be diagnosed by the classifier with high specificity and sensitivity in both the original and validation cohorts. Over 15 rarely observed V segments, including chromosome 9 orphons, were excluded from the earlier analysis of a few hundred of the donors because counts were too low. Because the 87-base-pair reads could not distinguish some IMGT-functional V segments, including TRBV6-2 and TRBV6-3, those segments were excluded.

Libraries were constructed by the immunoSEQ multiplex PCR assay. The multiplex PCR relied on a mix of 60 forward primers for TCR Vbeta segments and 13 reverse primers for TCR Jbeta segments. The CDR3 region of rearranged TCR beta genes was amplified from genomic DNA by a multiplex PCR assay. On the Illumina HiSeq System, the amplified TCR beta libraries were sequenced as 87-base-pair reads. Per the authors' processing: Across the roughly 670 repertoires, a later analysis counted tens of millions of unique TCR beta chains, roughly 11 million of which were shared by at least two donors. To remove PCR and sequencing errors, raw reads were error-corrected and collapsed into unique sequences using a nearest-neighbor algorithm that merged closely related sequences. CDR3 sequences were aligned to IMGT reference sequences to assign V, D and J gene segments. For a sequence to be retained, a match of at least six nucleotides was required to both a V gene segment and a J gene segment. Rearrangements were classified as productive when the CDR3 lacked stop codons and remained in frame with V and J, and all other rearrangements were classified as non-productive. CDR3 was defined by IMGT convention, running from the second conserved V-encoded cysteine to the conserved J-encoded phenylalanine. Sequences without an unambiguous match to a single V gene segment were excluded from the earlier analysis of over 500 of the donors. An earlier analysis of a few hundred of the donors called V segments functional above 56.7% productive rearrangements and segregating when the between-donor standard deviation exceeded 5%. A statistical classification framework was built to diagnose cytomegalovirus status from the catalog of TCR beta chain sequences. In a later analysis, V and J genes were assigned by comparing TCR nucleotide sequences against IMGT/GENE-DB human TR gene sequences. In a later analysis, CDR3 sequences and most-parsimonious VDJ recombination scenarios were assigned using the TCRdist pipeline. In a later analysis, every TCR beta chain was defined by the combination of its CDR3 amino acid sequence and its V-gene family, and reads without a unique V-gene family were dropped. A later analysis removed 592 highly shared, low-generation-probability nucleotide sequences to deal with suspected cross-contamination and a sequencing artifact. In a later analysis, a clonal expansion index was calculated for each public chain from normalized within-repertoire ranks of inferred template counts. In a later analysis, generation probabilities were computed using a VDJ recombination model fitted to out-of-frame rearrangements, and the results were checked against IGoR. Hypergeometric tests were used in a later analysis to score TCR-TCR, TCR-HLA and TCR-CMV co-occurrence, with a repertoire-size bias correction applied to the TCR pairs. False discovery rates were estimated in a later analysis by permuting HLA or CMV assignments 20 times. In a later analysis, co-occurring TCRs were grouped with DBSCAN, and TCRdist sequence similarity was added when clustering was performed within HLA-allele-positive subsets. Co-occurrence clustering excluded repertoires with fewer than 30,000 or more than 120,000 public chains, plus five with anomalous nucleotide sharing. The table was pulled from immuneACCESS by TCRdb, which kept in-frame rearrangements only. Such tables lose some clones; where checked, under half of the loss comes from unresolved V genes, and the rest has no known cause. That table furnishes V, J and clone size, whereas the DNA furnished D and trimming. For this sample the table gives 120,000 or so clones, of which around three fifths were detected only once. The ten most abundant clones make up 8% to 9% of the sample.

This receptor chain uses TRBV2 and TRBJ1-6, with 10 bases aligning to TRBD1. Sequenced: PBMCs. This TCR came from a woman aged 40-49 years in good health and CMV-seropositive. The nucleotides read TGTGCCAGCAGACACCTGGACAGGGGGGATTCACCCCTCCACTTT. It encodes CASRHLDRGDSPLHF.